The TCR beta chain under discussion was sequenced for a study of cytomegalovirus exposure and HLA in healthy donors. This CDR3 spans 13 amino acids. Trimming removed 6 bases at V and 2 bases at J, with 8 bases between. CDR1 is MNHEY, CDR2 SVGAGI, per germline. The PCR used 60 Vbeta and 13 Jbeta primers. The protocol was immunoSEQ multiplex PCR, while the TCRdb copy is restricted to in-frame clones and leaves out a portion. This table has about 140,000 clones, 70% to 85% appearing once. The rearrangement links TRBV6-5 to TRBJ1-3; no clear D gene. The TCR sequence derives from a man aged 25 to 45 in good health and CMV-seropositive. The material sequenced was PBMCs. Here the CDR3 DNA reads TGTGCCAGCAGCAGGAACACTGGAAACACCATATATTTT. It yields the protein CASSRNTGNTIYF.